A single sample gave rise to the 12 T cell receptor beta chains below, sequenced in a study of beta chain features in type 1 diabetes. The investigators reverse transcribed all of the isolated RNA, so they sequenced expressed TCRB transcripts. Using immunoSEQ multiplex PCR, the repertoire was profiled, and TCRdb retains in-frame clones only, with some absent. Of roughly 140,000 clones in the sample, 10% were seen once. Their antigens remain unidentified. Study-wide results and limits: Shortening of TCRB CDR3s, moderate but significant, appeared in all four CD4+ subsets of Type 1 diabetes patients.

Source material: central memory CD4+ T cells from blood. These receptors were obtained from a man aged 30-40 years with type 1 diabetes.

This clone occurred a few times. The chain couples TRBV5-1 to TRBJ1-1; the D is unclear. Germline V gene data show CDR1 as SGHRS and CDR2 as YFSETQ. V was trimmed by 4 bases and J by 3 bases, leaving 13 bases between them. The CDR3 has 14 residues. DNA of the CDR3: TGCGCCAGCAGCACTGACTCAGCCTACACTGAAGCTTTCTTT. It specifies CASSTDSAYTEAFF.

The V gene is TRBV5-4, the J gene TRBJ2-1; 16 nucleotides agree with TRBD2. This CDR3 contains 16 residues. The trim removed 3 bases at V and 6 bases at J, leaving 3 bases unmatched. CDR1 and CDR2 (germline): SGHNT, YYREEE (reference sequence). CDR3: CASSSGLAGGINEQFF. The CDR3 DNA is TGTGCCAGCAGCTCGGGACTAGCGGGAGGGATCAATGAGCAGTTCTTC.

This chain links TRBV14 with TRBJ2-7; D call uncertain. Germline V lookup: CDR1 SGHDN, CDR2 FVKESK. Trimming took off 0 bases at V and 5 bases at J, with 8 bases between the two ends. This CDR3 comprises 13 residues. The CDR3 here is CASSQDRYHEQYF. Here the CDR3 DNA reads TGTGCCAGCAGCCAAGATCGCTACCACGAGCAGTACTTC.

This clone was seen more than once but under ten times. The chain joins TRBV28 to TRBJ1-4; D is unresolved. The length of the CDR3 is 14 residues. Between the trimmed V and J ends, which lost 8 bases and 4 bases, there was a span of 14 bases. The germline CDR1 and CDR2 sequences are MDHEN and SYDVKM. The CDR3: CASVTAGNNEKLFF. CDR3 sequence (DNA): TGTGCCAGCGTCACGGCAGGAAATAATGAAAAACTGTTTTTT.

This clone was observed a handful of times. DNA of the CDR3: TGTGCCAGCAGCATCGGACAGGGGAGGGGAGAAAAACTGTTTTTT. Translated, it gives CASSIGQGRGEKLFF. The chain links TRBV7-8 to TRBJ1-4; 9 bases are a match to TRBD1. V lost 5 bases and J lost 8; bases outside the gene matches: 9. This CDR3 spans 15 amino acids. The V gene's germline CDR1 is SGHVS and CDR2 FQNEAQ.

This clone was counted only a few times. V is TRBV28 and J is TRBJ2-6, with D hard to call. CDR1 MDHEN and CDR2 SYDVKM come from the germline V gene. Trimming took 1 base from V and 0 from J, leaving 7 bases between them. The CDR3 is made up of 16 amino acids. The CDR3 coding sequence is TGTGCCAGCAGTTTATTATCGGGCTCTGGGGCCAACGTCCTGACTTTC. The encoded protein is CASSLLSGSGANVLTF.

The sample holds a few counts of this clone. This chain links TRBV9 with TRBJ2-5; possible D gene TRBD2, 5 bases. The ends were cut back, 3 bases at V and 1 base at J, with 13 bases in the middle. CDR3 size: 15 residues. Germline V lookup: CDR1 SGDLS, CDR2 YYNGEE. CDR3 bases: TGTGCCAGCAGCGACGGACTCCTGGCCCAAGAGACCCAGTACTTC. Protein sequence: CASSDGLLAQETQYF.

The sample holds a few counts of this clone. The chain couples TRBV9 to TRBJ2-1; 13 nucleotides align to TRBD2. The CDR3 covers 16 residues. V shed 0 bases, J shed 8 bases, and the junction held 5 bases outside the gene matches. The germline CDR1 and CDR2 sequences are SGDLS and YYNGEE. DNA of the CDR3: TGTGCCAGCAGCGTAGGACTAGCGGGAGGATCAGATGAGCAGTTCTTC. Amino acid sequence: CASSVGLAGGSDEQFF.

The chain carries TRBV7-3 and TRBJ2-7; 10 bases are a match to TRBD1. This CDR3 region has 15 residues. Germline assignment: CDR1 SGHTA and CDR2 FQGTGA. V dropped 5 bases and J dropped 3; count of bases not matched to a gene: 7. The chain's CDR3 is CASSLGTGDSYEQYF. CDR3 sequence (DNA): TGTGCCAGCAGCCTCGGGACAGGGGACAGCTACGAGCAGTACTTC. The whole variable domain, remainder taken from reference TRBV7-3 and TRBJ2-7, is GAGVSQTPSNKVTEKGKYVELRCDPISGHTALYWYRQSLGQGPEFLIYFQGTGAADDSGLPNDRFFAVRPEGSVSTLKIQRTERGDSAVYLCASSLGTGDSYEQYFGPGTRLTVT.

The chain links TRBV6-5 to TRBJ2-7; TRBD1 agrees at 7 bases. J lost 6 bases, V lost 5 bases, and 13 bases had no gene match. The germline CDR1 and CDR2 sequences are MNHEY and SVGAGI. The CDR3 is 15 residues long. As DNA, the CDR3 is TGTGCCAGCAGTCGACCCAACAGGGGTTCGGGCGAGCAGTACTTC. Protein: CASSRPNRGSGEQYF.

This clone was counted a few times. This rearrangement joins TRBV6-1 to TRBJ1-1, with D hard to call. The CDR3 is made up of 13 amino acids. Trimming pared 10 bases from V and 1 base from J, leaving 13 bases between. The germline gives CDR1 MNHNS, CDR2 SASEGT. This CDR3 is CATNARENTEAFF. In DNA form, the CDR3 reads TGTGCCACCAACGCGCGGGAGAACACTGAAGCTTTCTTT.

This clone was found a few times. V is TRBV28 and J is TRBJ2-7, with TRBD2 matching 11 bases. This CDR3 is built from 16 residues. After removal of 4 bases from V and 2 bases from J, the junction contained 7 bases not matched to a gene. Germline CDR1 MDHEN, CDR2 SYDVKM. CDR3 nucleotide sequence: TGTGCCAGCAGTTACCGACTAGCGGGGCGCACCTACGAGCAGTACTTC. Its translation is CASSYRLAGRTYEQYF.